The rows below give T cell receptor beta chains drawn from one sample of a study of T cell responses to AZD1222 COVID-19 vaccine. Repertoires were generated with immunoSEQ multiplex PCR, while TCRdb's copy carries only in-frame clones and drops some. The sample has under 130,000 clones, about nine tenths seen once. The sample consisted of peripheral blood, taken on day 0 of AZD1222 vaccination. These TCRs come from an adult in good health. CDR3s include the opening cysteine and the closing phenylalanine or tryptophan. The D gene is left open where the match is weak. Clone size is stated in some rows and not others, as once, few, many or a class when expanded.

clone size: NA; CDR3 length: 15; J gene: TRBJ2-3; D gene: NA; V gene: TRBV4-2; CDR3 protein: CASSQDGQTTDTQYF
clone size: NA; CDR3 length: 13; J gene: TRBJ2-3; D gene: TRBD2; V gene: TRBV29-1; CDR3 protein: CSARGGSTDTQYF
clone size: NA; CDR3 length: 13; J gene: TRBJ1-1; D gene: NA; V gene: TRBV10-2; CDR3 protein: CASSEVSSPEAFF
clone size: NA; CDR3 length: 14; J gene: TRBJ1-1; D gene: TRBD1; V gene: TRBV11-2; CDR3 protein: CASSSLTGFAEAFF
clone size: NA; CDR3 length: 16; J gene: TRBJ1-1; D gene: NA; V gene: TRBV4-1; CDR3 protein: CASSQDRGALSTEAFF
clone size: NA; CDR3 length: 14; J gene: TRBJ2-7; D gene: NA; V gene: TRBV13; CDR3 protein: CASSLGSRVGEQYF
clone size: once; CDR3 length: 15; J gene: TRBJ2-7; D gene: NA; V gene: TRBV4-2; CDR3 protein: CASSQEDSYLYEQYF
clone size: NA; CDR3 length: 16; J gene: TRBJ2-4; D gene: NA; V gene: TRBV7-9; CDR3 protein: CASSLGPEGTKNIQYF
clone size: NA; CDR3 length: 16; J gene: TRBJ2-1; D gene: TRBD2; V gene: TRBV10-1; CDR3 protein: CASSDRRGGSYNEQFF
clone size: NA; CDR3 length: 14; J gene: TRBJ1-6; D gene: NA; V gene: TRBV2; CDR3 protein: CASSELGSNSPLHF
clone size: NA; CDR3 length: 13; J gene: TRBJ1-2; D gene: TRBD1; V gene: TRBV2; CDR3 protein: CASSRGTEGGYTF
clone size: NA; CDR3 length: 13; J gene: TRBJ1-1; D gene: TRBD1; V gene: TRBV19; CDR3 protein: CASSIQGDTEAFF